Listed here are 5 T cell receptor beta chains from one sample, sequenced in a study of T cell responses to AZD1222 COVID-19 vaccine. Sequencing was performed with immunoSEQ multiplex PCR; in TCRdb, only in-frame clones are kept and a portion is missing. This sample has some 110,000 clones, with about 82% found just once. Sample: peripheral blood, taken 28 days after the second AZD1222 dose. The source of these receptors is an adult who received the AZD1222 COVID-19 vaccine.

This clone has more than one count but fewer than ten. The chain couples TRBV19 to TRBJ1-4; the D is unclear. Germline CDR1 LNHDA, CDR2 SQIVND (reference sequence). There are 16 residues in the CDR3. Trimming pared 3 bases from V and 0 bases from J, leaving 11 bases between. The CDR3 DNA is TGTGCCAGTAGTATTTCAACGGGTGCAACTAATGAAAAACTGTTTTTT. Protein: CASSISTGATNEKLFF.

V is TRBV28 and J is TRBJ2-3; 9 bases line up with TRBD2. Losses at the gene ends were 8 bases for V and 0 bases for J; bases not matched to a gene: 15. CDR1 and CDR2 (germline): MDHEN, SYDVKM. The CDR3 has 18 residues. The CDR3 here is CASPPWLAGTTSTDTQYF. The CDR3 nucleotides are TGTGCCAGCCCGCCGTGGCTAGCGGGAACGACTAGCACAGATACGCAGTATTTT.

The rearrangement links TRBV13 to TRBJ1-1; TRBD1 matches 7 bases. Germline lookup yields CDR1 PRHDT and CDR2 FYEKMQ (reference sequence). Trimming at V came to 5 bases and at J to 5 bases, leaving 8 bases not matched to a gene. This CDR3 has 14 residues. CDR3 DNA: TGTGCCAGCAGCAGCAGGGGGAGTGGGACTGAAGCTTTCTTT. It codes for CASSSRGSGTEAFF.

This chain connects TRBV5-5 to TRBJ1-2; 9 bases map to TRBD1. J gave up 8 bases and V 4 bases, and 6 bases lay outside the gene matches. This CDR3 is 13 amino acids long. Germline V gene sequence: CDR1 SGHKS, CDR2 YYEKEE (reference sequence). In nucleotides, the CDR3 is TGTGCCAGCAGCGAGGGACAGGGTGTGGGCTACACCTTC. It yields the protein CASSEGQGVGYTF.

The genes are TRBV19 and TRBJ2-7; perhaps D is TRBD1 or TRBD2 (5 bases each). Germline V gene lookup returns CDR1 LNHDA and CDR2 SQIVND (reference sequence). The length of the CDR3 is 15 residues. V was shortened by 1 base and J by 0 bases, with 10 bases between the two germline ends. The CDR3 sequence is CASSIGDGGSYEQYF. The CDR3 DNA sequence: TGTGCCAGTAGTATAGGGGACGGAGGCTCCTACGAGCAGTACTTC.